This TCR beta chain emerged from a study of blood T cell repertoires in COVID-19. Study in general: T cells, B-cell-depleted T cells, or PBMCs supplied cDNA or gDNA.

The CDR3 has 21 residues. Germline CDR1 reads MNHEY; CDR2 reads SVGEGT. V trimming: 0 bases; J trimming: 2 bases; junction bases outside the gene matches: 16. TCRdb's copy holds only in-frame clones and misses some; the assay was immunoSEQ multiplex PCR. The sample holds 230,000 or so clones, approximately 83% seen once. Participants were aged about 18 to 90 years, lived in 24 US areas, and enrolled virtually. Participants were placed into cohorts based on the clinical history they reported. All recovered Cohort 3 donors got two negative PCRs, got clearance, or saw symptom resolution. This receptor was obtained from a man aged 45-60 years who had recovered from COVID-19. The sequencing input was PBMCs or T cells enriched from blood (not recorded which). The chain couples TRBV6-2 or TRBV6-3 to TRBJ2-1, with 10 bases matching TRBD2. This chain's CDR3 is CASSYSISSGRALVAYNEQFF. DNA of the CDR3: TGTGCCAGCAGTTACTCGATCTCCAGCGGGAGGGCCCTCGTCGCCTACAATGAGCAGTTCTTC.